Listed below are T cell receptor beta chains from one sample, sequenced in a study of shared clonotypes between healthy human individuals. The table came from immunoSEQ multiplex PCR; TCRdb's copy has only in-frame clones and leaves some out. The data show roughly 2 million clones, roughly 94% seen once. The sample consisted of naive CD4+ T cells sorted from blood. These receptors were obtained from a man between 18 and 35 years old in good health. The CDR3 runs from the conserved cysteine through the conserved F or W. A D gene is named only where the DNA matches it firmly.

J gene | CDR3 length | D gene | V gene | CDR3 protein | CDR3 DNA
TRBJ2-3 | 17 | - | TRBV29-1 | CSVEVITPGARTDTQYF | TGCAGCGTTGAAGTGATTACGCCGGGGGCCAGAACAGATACGCAGTATTTT
TRBJ1-1 | 14 | - | TRBV6-1 | CASSERIGTTEAFF | TGTGCCAGCAGTGAAAGAATAGGGACAACTGAAGCTTTCTTT
TRBJ1-1 | 15 | - | TRBV27 | CASSLRGLMGTEAFF | TGTGCCAGCAGTTTGAGAGGGCTTATGGGGACTGAAGCTTTCTTT
TRBJ1-6 | 11 | - | TRBV30 | CAWSAGFPLHF | TGTGCCTGGAGTGCGGGTTTTCCCCTCCACTTT
TRBJ1-1 | 14 | TRBD1 | TRBV30 | CAWGPDRANTEAFF | TGTGCCTGGGGGCCGGACAGGGCAAACACTGAAGCTTTCTTT
TRBJ1-2 | 14 | TRBD1 | TRBV4-1 | CASSQGDRGSGYTF | TGCGCCAGCAGCCAAGGGGACAGGGGAAGCGGCTACACCTTC
TRBJ2-7 | 14 | - | TRBV7-2 | CASSLDRTSYEQYF | TGTGCCAGCAGCTTAGACAGGACCTCCTACGAGCAGTACTTC
TRBJ1-6 | 12 | - | TRBV5-8 | CASRPRPSPLHF | TGTGCCAGCCGACCTCGTCCTTCACCCCTCCACTTT
TRBJ1-6 | 15 | TRBD1 | TRBV18 | CASSPSTGWNSPLHF | TGTGCCAGCTCACCATCGACAGGGTGGAATTCACCCCTCCACTTT
TRBJ1-1 | 13 | - | TRBV7-2 | CASSLTLNTEAFF | TGTGCCAGCAGCTTAACACTGAACACTGAAGCTTTCTTT
TRBJ1-6 | 13 | - | TRBV10-2 | CASKAGLGSPLHF | TGCGCCAGCAAGGCAGGGTTGGGATCACCCCTCCACTTT
TRBJ2-3 | 13 | - | TRBV5-1 | CASSSQGADTQYF | TGCGCCAGCAGCTCCCAGGGTGCAGATACGCAGTATTTT
TRBJ1-1 | 16 | - | TRBV5-6 | CASSLLGHWVNTEAFF | TGTGCCAGCAGCTTGCTGGGGCACTGGGTGAACACTGAAGCTTTCTTT
TRBJ1-6 | 12 | - | TRBV6-5 | CASSFVSSPLHF | TGTGCCAGCAGTTTTGTTTCCTCACCCCTCCACTTT
TRBJ1-2 | 15 | - | TRBV5-1 | CASSQIGTLNYGYTF | TGCGCCAGCAGTCAAATCGGGACACTAAACTATGGCTACACCTTC
TRBJ2-5 | 17 | TRBD2 | TRBV10-3 | CAISDRTSGKGQETQYF | TGTGCCATCAGTGATCGGACTAGCGGGAAAGGGCAGGAGACCCAGTACTTC
TRBJ2-1 | 17 | TRBD2 | TRBV4-3 | CASSQGPLAGGRNEQFF | TGCGCCAGCAGCCAAGGCCCCCTAGCGGGAGGGAGGAATGAGCAGTTCTTC
TRBJ1-4 | 16 | - | TRBV19 | CASRVIYRETNEKLFF | TGTGCCAGTAGGGTGATCTACAGGGAGACTAATGAAAAACTGTTTTTT
TRBJ2-7 | 16 | TRBD1 | TRBV5-5 | CASSRLTGQGNYEQYF | TGTGCCAGCAGCCGGCTAACGGGACAGGGGAACTACGAGCAGTACTTC
TRBJ2-3 | 14 | - | TRBV7-2 | CASSRGSGTDTQYF | TGTGCCAGCAGCCGAGGAAGCGGCACAGATACGCAGTATTTT